The present entry profiles one TCR beta chain with its context. This CDR3 is also generated by other DNA sequences in the sample. TCRdb's table, derived via immunoSEQ multiplex PCR, lists solely in-frame clones and lacks some. The table shows nearly 350,000 clones, with 91% occurring only once. The data were obtained in a study of blood T cell repertoires in COVID-19. Trimming removed 0 bases from V and 5 bases from J, with 6 bases in between. This CDR3 region has 13 residues. Germline values: CDR1 LNHDA, CDR2 SQIVND (reference sequence). This TCR was recovered from a woman aged 18-35 years who had recovered from COVID-19. The chain has TRBV19 and TRBJ2-3; possibly TRBD2 for D (5 bases). Sequenced material: peripheral blood. CDR3: CASSIDRGDTQYF. The CDR3 region has the DNA TGTGCCAGTAGTATAGATCGGGGAGATACGCAGTATTTT.